This entry lists 14 T cell receptor beta chains sequenced from one sample in a study of blood T cell repertoires in COVID-19. Assay used: immunoSEQ multiplex PCR; TCRdb lists only in-frame clones, some missing. Of roughly 250,000 clones listed, more than 80% are singletons. Input material: peripheral blood. All receptors come from a human donor in a cohort sampled during active COVID-19.

The genes are TRBV12-5 and TRBJ1-3, with D hard to call. CDR1 is LGHNT and CDR2 is FRNRAP in the germline V gene. The CDR3 extends over 15 amino acids. V dropped 0 bases and J dropped 4 bases, with 10 bases sitting between them. For the CDR3, the DNA is TGTGCTAGTGGTTTGGTACTGAGAGGGGGAAACACCATATATTTT. Amino acid sequence: CASGLVLRGGNTIYF.

The chain carries TRBV6-6 and TRBJ2-1; 7 bases match TRBD1. This CDR3 region has 15 residues. CDR1 MNHNY and CDR2 SVGAGI come from the germline V gene (reference sequence). The V segment lost 5 bases and the J segment 2 bases; nucleotides outside the gene matches: 6. The CDR3 nucleotides read TGTGCCAGCAGTCCCGGGACAGACGCCTACAATGAGCAGTTCTTC. Translation: CASSPGTDAYNEQFF.

Turning to this clone: An end of the junction does not agree with germline; a read error may underlie this. The chain couples TRBV7-7 to TRBJ2-1; 11 bases fit TRBD2. CDR3 length: 15 residues. CDR1 and CDR2 from the germline V gene are SSHAT and FNYEAQ (reference sequence). Written as DNA, the CDR3 is TGTGCTAGCAGCTTGGGGACTAGCGGTTATAATGAGCAGTTCTTC. Translating it yields CASSLGTSGYNEQFF. Variable domain in full (rest from reference TRBV7-7 and TRBJ2-1): GAGVSQSPRYKVTKRGQDVTLRCDPISSHATLYWYQQALGQGPEFLTYFNYEAQPDKSGLPSDRFSAERPEGSISTLTIQRTEQRDSAMYRCASSLGTSGYNEQFFGPGTRLTVL.

The chain employs TRBV24-1 and TRBJ1-2; TRBD1 is a possible D gene (5 bases). CDR3 length: 13 residues. Germline CDR1 reads KGHDR; CDR2 reads SFDVKD. The V end lost 5 bases, the J end lost 5 bases, and 11 bases lay between the germline ends. The CDR3: CATSALEGYGYTF. CDR3 DNA: TGTGCCACCAGTGCCTTGGAGGGGTATGGCTACACCTTC.

The J gene is TRBJ2-7, the V gene TRBV7-9; no definite D call. Germline lookup yields CDR1 SEHNR and CDR2 FQNEAQ (reference sequence). The CDR3 totals 12 residues. The V gene lost 3 bases and the J gene lost 6 bases, with 9 bases spanning the gap. The CDR3 loop reads CASSFDGGEQYF. In nucleotides, the CDR3 is TGTGCCAGCAGCTTCGACGGCGGCGAGCAGTACTTC.

The rearrangement uses TRBV11-1 and TRBJ1-1, with 7 nucleotides matching TRBD1. Germline CDR1 SGHAT, CDR2 FQDESV (reference sequence). V was pared by 5 bases and J by 3 bases, with 9 bases of the junction left unmatched. The CDR3 totals 15 residues. The DNA for the CDR3 is TGTGCCAGCAGCGTAGGGACAGTTGGGGACACTGAAGCTTTCTTT. This sequence encodes CASSVGTVGDTEAFF.

The V and J genes are TRBV7-9 and TRBJ1-3; a possible D gene is TRBD1 (6 bases). The germline V and J ends were trimmed by 6 bases and 2 bases, with 8 bases remaining between them. Germline V CDR1 and CDR2: SEHNR, FQNEAQ (reference sequence). This CDR3 is 13 amino acids long. The CDR3 region is CASRSGAGNTIYF. The CDR3 DNA is TGTGCCAGCAGATCAGGGGCTGGAAACACCATATATTTT.

This clone has a single count. Other nucleotide sequences in the sample specify the same CDR3. The rearrangement uses TRBV3-1 (or the pseudogene TRBV3-2) and TRBJ2-1, with D possibly matching TRBD2 (5 bases). V was shortened by 4 bases and J by 7 bases, with 8 bases between the two germline ends. CDR3 length: 12 residues. Germline values: CDR1 LGHDT, CDR2 YNNKEL (reference sequence). The CDR3: CASSPQRNEQFF. The CDR3, as DNA: TGTGCCAGCAGCCCACAGCGGAATGAGCAGTTCTTC.

This clone appeared a single time. The CDR3 sequence: CASSLLPTGWDTEAFF. The CDR3 coding sequence is TGTGCCAGCAGCTTACTCCCGACAGGATGGGACACTGAAGCTTTCTTT. The chain employs TRBV11-2 and TRBJ1-1, with D possibly matching TRBD1 (6 bases). This CDR3 spans 16 amino acids. CDR1 is SGHAT, CDR2 FQNNGV, per germline. V shed 2 bases and J shed 3 bases, with 16 bases lying between them.

This chain connects TRBV3-1 (or the pseudogene TRBV3-2) to TRBJ2-5; D ambiguous. The CDR3 spans 14 residues. The V and J ends lost 0 bases and 4 bases respectively, with 9 bases between them. The V gene's germline CDR1 is LGHDT and CDR2 YNNKEL (reference sequence). Written as DNA, the CDR3 is TGTGCCAGCAGCCAAGATGAAGCCGCAGAGACCCAGTACTTC. Translated: CASSQDEAAETQYF.

About this clone: The identical CDR3 is also encoded by other nucleotide sequences in the sample. This chain connects TRBV5-1 to TRBJ2-7; TRBD1 aligns across 10 bases. With 4 bases clipped from V and 5 bases from J, the junction kept 3 bases outside the gene matches. The CDR3 is 13 amino acids. Germline V lookup: CDR1 SGHRS, CDR2 YFSETQ. For the CDR3, the DNA is TGCGCCAGCAGCCGGGACAGGGGACACGAGCAGTACTTC. It yields the protein CASSRDRGHEQYF.

This rearrangement joins TRBV19 to TRBJ2-3; 9 bases are a match to TRBD2. The CDR3 totals 15 residues. Per germline, CDR1 LNHDA and CDR2 SQIVND (reference sequence). V trimming: 6 bases; J trimming: 3 bases; junction bases outside the gene matches: 7. The CDR3 sequence is CASRSGGGVTDTQYF. CDR3 bases: TGTGCCAGTAGGTCGGGCGGGGGGGTAACAGATACGCAGTATTTT.

J is TRBJ2-3 and V is TRBV6-1; TRBD2 agrees at 9 bases. Germline V gives CDR1 MNHNS, CDR2 SASEGT. With 2 bases clipped from V and 4 bases from J, the junction kept 4 bases outside the gene matches. There are 15 residues in the CDR3. CDR3 loop: CASSEFKRGADTQYF. The DNA for the CDR3 is TGTGCCAGCAGTGAATTTAAGCGGGGGGCAGATACGCAGTATTTT.

The CDR3 sequence: CASSDSGRAREQYF. The DNA of the CDR3 is TGTGCCAGCAGTGATAGCGGGAGGGCCCGGGAGCAGTACTTC. The rearrangement joins TRBV6-1 to TRBJ2-7; 11 bases agree with TRBD2. Germline trimming cut 3 bases from V and 7 bases from J; bases unmatched to any gene: 5. CDR3 length: 14 amino acids. CDR1 and CDR2 (germline): MNHNS, SASEGT.